This T cell receptor beta chain was identified in a study of OX40 agonist ivuxolimab in advanced cancers. Germline lookup yields CDR1 MNHEY and CDR2 SVGAGI. The CDR3 sequence is 13 residues long. Trimming pared 9 bases from V and 3 bases from J, leaving 14 bases between. The method was immunoSEQ multiplex PCR; TCRdb's version includes in-frame clones alone and lacks a portion of them. Of approximately 45,000 clones in the sample, 75% to 90% are singletons; the top ten hold around 4%. The source of this sequence is an adult with an advanced solid tumor such as melanoma, head and neck, liver or kidney cancer. The chain is built from TRBV6-5 and TRBJ1-2; D ambiguous. Here the sequenced sample was CD4+ or CD8+ T cells sorted from blood, taken in a trial of the OX40 agonist ivuxolimab. CDR3 sequence: CASGVVADYGYTF. The CDR3 coding sequence is TGTGCCAGTGGCGTGGTGGCAGACTATGGCTACACCTTC.